This TCR beta chain was captured in a study of regulatory T cells in long-lasting Graves disease. Study results and caveats: There were preferences for TRBV28, TRBJ1-2 and TRBJ2-5 in persistent disease. Public clonotype sharing was higher in persistent than newly diagnosed patients.

This clonotype was counted a few times. Its specificity is not known. This CDR3 comprises 14 residues. Germline-derived CDR1 and CDR2 are WNHNN and SYGVQD (reference sequence). Trimming left V 6 bases short and J 5 bases short, with 16 bases between. Construction of the TCR beta libraries employed iRepertoire HTBI primers in conjunction with Arm-PCR of CDR3 regions. MiXCR was run by TCRdb on the multiplex PCR reads, yielding one entry per CDR3 protein. The data show about 240,000 distinct CDR3 sequences, 20% to 25% seen once. Time point: newly diagnosed GD, antithyroid drugs for less than 3 months. RNA isolated from PBMCs was used to make the TCR library.

V gene TRBV10-1 combines with J gene TRBJ1-1; the D gene is possibly TRBD1 (5 bases). Sequenced here: peripheral blood mononuclear cells (PBMCs), sampled at new diagnosis, from a patient treated with antithyroid drugs. This receptor was taken from a female donor with Graves disease. The CDR3 is CASRRTLEGTEAFF. The CDR3 DNA sequence: TGCGCCAGCAGACGGACCTTGGAGGGGACTGAAGCTTTCTTT.